This T cell receptor (beta chain) was captured in a study of T cell responses to AZD1222 COVID-19 vaccine (dated by TCRdb to the early 2020s). For the wider study: TCR sequencing covered 233 trial participants: approximately 200 given two doses of AZD1222 and around 26 given two doses of MenACWY control vaccine. Trial participants were enrolled by age into 18-55, 56-69 and 70-plus year subgroups, with around 150, 28 and 57 TCR-sequenced participants respectively. The investigation overall reported the following: Spike-specific TCR breadth and depth rose significantly after two AZD1222 doses compared with day 0 and with MenACWY recipients. The 56-69-year group was small, and its depth increase did not reach significance, likely because of low power. Most participants were white British and females outnumbered males, and the authors suggested that clonal diversity may have been underestimated. Vaccine-associated CD4 TCRs spanned the whole spike protein, with dominant responses in regions 160-218 and 743-854. Conclusions about previously exposed vaccinees were limited because only a handful of AZD1222 recipients were SARS-CoV-2 seropositive at baseline. Because no day 14 peak-response samples were available, repertoires were characterized only after the peak T cell response. Reportedly, close to half of the unique spike-specific TCRs recognized epitopes lying outside the regions that are mutated in the B.1.351 and B.1.1.7 variants.

The germline V gene (reference sequence) provides CDR1 LNHDA and CDR2 SQIVND. The CDR3 covers 12 residues, taking in both the cysteine and the phenylalanine. The retained sequence is limited to the CDR3, 36 bases, with the frame set at the first base. V is clipped by 1 base and J by 5 bases, and the sequence between their germline boundaries is 3 bases long. The CDR3 regions of human TCRbeta chains were analyzed by immunosequencing. The study's own analysis went as follows. TCRs in the repertoires were matched against a reference library of SARS-CoV-2-specific TCRs that had been generated with the MIRA antigen-specificity platform. Breadth was defined as the fraction of unique TCRs that were SARS-CoV-2-associated. Depth was defined as the fraction of total T cells that were SARS-CoV-2-associated. Using the MIRA data, each spike-specific TCR was assigned both to the spike region to which the TCR was reactive and to a CD4 or CD8 class. Log10-transformed breadth and depth values were compared by one-way ANOVA with Sidak's multiple comparisons tests. TCRdb obtained this table from immuneACCESS and retained in-frame rearrangements with V and J assigned. These tables miss some clones; where compared with another copy, unresolved V genes account for less than half of the shortfall, and the remainder is unexplained. From that table come the V and J calls and clone size; the DNA was used to work out D and trimming. The sample records over 110,000 clones, roughly nine tenths of which are singletons. Around 1.6% of the sample is taken by the ten largest.

This specimen's time point label, interpreted: about 28 days (+/-7) after the second vaccine dose. AZD1222 recipients with second doses at about 4 weeks or about 12 weeks were pooled, because spike-specific TCR depth and breadth did not differ between schedules. Vaccinee samples were obtained from the UK trials COV001 and COV002, which included a single-blind randomized controlled phase 2/3 trial of AZD1222 (ChAdOx1 nCoV-19) in healthy adults. Trial participant PBMC samples were collected at day 0 and day 28 after the second dose for TCRbeta chain sequencing. Only one count was recorded for this clone. Its target antigen remains unknown. No base quality values were provided; no much bigger clone lies one nucleotide off.

In this chain, TRBV19 is recombined with TRBJ1-5; the D gene remains uncertain. The receptor was derived from an adult who received the AZD1222 COVID-19 vaccine. The material was peripheral blood, obtained 28 days after the second AZD1222 dose. In nucleotides, the sequence is TGTGCCAGTAGTATAGCGGATCAGCCCCAGCATTTT. Its translation is CASSIADQPQHF.